The 21 T cell receptor beta chains listed next were all sequenced from one sample in a study of cytotoxic CD8 clonotypes in ibrutinib-treated CLL. Here immunoSEQ multiplex PCR was the method, and the copy in TCRdb shows in-frame clones only, minus some. This repertoire shows hundreds of thousands of clones, 70% found once; its top ten account for less than 20%. The input for sequencing was PBMCs, taken after 24 months of ibrutinib treatment. The receptors derive from a human donor with chronic lymphocytic leukemia.

The V call is TRBV27, the J call TRBJ2-7; D is undetermined. Trimming took off 4 bases at V and 2 bases at J, with 15 bases between the two ends. CDR1 is MNHEY, CDR2 SMNVEV, per germline (reference sequence). The CDR3 is made up of 15 amino acids. CDR3 residues: CASSSPSTSTYEQYF. CDR3 DNA sequence: TGTGCCAGCAGTTCGCCCAGCACGTCTACCTACGAGCAGTACTTC.

Written as DNA, the CDR3 is TGTGCCAGCAGGGCTCACAGGGGAACTAATGAAAAACTGTTTTTT. Translated, it gives CASRAHRGTNEKLFF. The rearrangement uses TRBV25-1 and TRBJ1-4, with 7 bases fitting TRBD1. Looked up from germline, CDR1 is MGHDK and CDR2 is SYGVNS. After removal of 6 bases from V and 1 base from J, the junction contained 5 bases not matched to a gene. CDR3 length: 15 amino acids.

V gene TRBV19 combines with J gene TRBJ2-6; D possibly matches TRBD1 or TRBD2 (5 bases each). Germline-derived CDR1 and CDR2 are LNHDA and SQIVND (reference sequence). V lost 7 bases and J 0 bases, leaving 7 bases between the germline ends. The CDR3 contains 14 residues. As DNA, the CDR3 is TGTGCCAGTATTGGGACCTCTGGGGCCAACGTCCTGACTTTC. Translating it yields CASIGTSGANVLTF.

V usage is TRBV7-2 and J usage is TRBJ2-5; possible D gene TRBD2, 6 bases. Between the trimmed V and J ends, which lost 1 base and 1 base, there was a span of 13 bases. The CDR3 contains 16 residues. The germline gives CDR1 SGHTA, CDR2 FQGNSA. The CDR3 spells CASSLVPWDFQETQYF. The CDR3 coding sequence is TGTGCCAGCAGCTTAGTACCGTGGGACTTCCAAGAGACCCAGTACTTC.

This chain joins TRBV6-5 and TRBJ1-3, with 8 positions matching TRBD1. Germline values: CDR1 MNHEY, CDR2 SVGAGI. The V and J ends lost 5 bases and 14 bases, in that order; junction bases with no gene match: 14. The CDR3 sequence is 14 residues long. CDR3 coding DNA: TGTGCCAGCAGTCGCGGGACAGGATTGGTCTCCCTATATTTT. The encoded protein is CASSRGTGLVSLYF.

J is TRBJ1-5 and V is TRBV7-2, with unresolved D. Germline V gene data show CDR1 as SGHTA and CDR2 as FQGNSA. This CDR3 region has 15 residues. V was trimmed by 2 bases and J by 1 base, leaving 9 bases between them. CDR3 sequence reads: CASSLRGGSNQPQHF. DNA for the CDR3: TGTGCCAGCAGCTTACGTGGTGGGAGCAATCAGCCCCAGCATTTT.

V usage is TRBV13 and J usage is TRBJ2-5; TRBD2 might be the D (5 bases). The V gene's germline CDR1 is PRHDT and CDR2 FYEKMQ (reference sequence). The V and J ends lost 5 bases and 3 bases respectively, with 10 bases between them. This CDR3 spans 13 amino acids. CDR3 bases: TGTGCCAGCAGCGAGAGCGGAAAAGAGACCCAGTACTTC. It codes for CASSESGKETQYF.

The V call is TRBV25-1, the J call TRBJ1-1; D gene ambiguous. The CDR3 contains 13 residues. The germline V gene encodes CDR1 MGHDK and CDR2 SYGVNS. V lost 0 bases to trimming and J lost 1 base, with 3 bases between them. The CDR3 loop is CASSEYANTEAFF. The CDR3 nucleotides read TGTGCCAGCAGTGAATATGCGAACACTGAAGCTTTCTTT.

The CDR3 protein is CASSLKVPTSGTYEQYF. CDR3 nucleotides: TGTGCCAGCAGCCTAAAGGTCCCGACTAGCGGGACCTACGAGCAGTACTTC. V is TRBV7-6 and J is TRBJ2-7, with 11 bases matching TRBD2. The V segment lost 5 bases and the J segment 2 bases; nucleotides outside the gene matches: 11. The CDR3 runs 17 residues. Germline CDR1 is SGHVS and CDR2 is FNYEAQ. Drawing the rest from reference TRBV7-6 and TRBJ2-7, the complete variable domain is GAGVSQSPRYKVTKRGQDVALRCDPISGHVSLYWYRQALGQGPEFLTYFNYEAQQDKSGLPNDRFSAERPEGSISTLTIQRTEQRDSAMYRCASSLKVPTSGTYEQYFGPGTRLTVT.

The chain couples TRBV7-2 to TRBJ2-4, with D perhaps matching TRBD1 or TRBD2 (6 bases each). Germline V gene lookup returns CDR1 SGHTA and CDR2 FQGNSA. The CDR3 loop spans 17 amino acids. V shed 1 base and J shed 2 bases, with 15 bases lying between them. The CDR3 sequence: CASSLVGGRGTKNIQYF. As DNA, the CDR3 is TGTGCCAGCAGCTTAGTTGGGGGGCGCGGGACCAAAAACATTCAGTACTTC.

The rearrangement uses TRBV18 and TRBJ2-7; D gene unclear. V was cut by 0 bases and J by 0 bases, with 6 bases left in between. Germline V gene lookup returns CDR1 KGHSH and CDR2 LQKENI. CDR3 size: 14 residues. CDR3 DNA: TGTGCCAGCTCACCACCGATGGGCTCCTACGAGCAGTACTTC. This encodes CASSPPMGSYEQYF.

V is TRBV27 and J is TRBJ2-3; the match to TRBD2 covers 7 bases. Germline V CDR1 and CDR2: MNHEY, SMNVEV (reference sequence). The CDR3 consists of 13 residues. The trim removed 2 bases at V and 6 bases at J, leaving 2 bases unmatched. The CDR3 coding sequence is TGTGCCAGCAGTTTAAGGCGGGAGGATACGCAGTATTTT. As protein: CASSLRREDTQYF.

The rearrangement joins TRBV7-2 to TRBJ2-2; unclear D gene. In germline, CDR1 is SGHTA, CDR2 FQGNSA. This CDR3 comprises 14 residues. The germline V and J ends were trimmed by 4 bases and 9 bases, with 15 bases remaining between them. The CDR3 region has the DNA TGTGCCAGCAGCTACTTCGGTCAGGACCGGGAGCTGTTTTTT. Protein: CASSYFGQDRELFF.

The chain carries TRBV9 and TRBJ1-5, with TRBD1 as a possible D gene (5 bases). The CDR3 extends over 15 amino acids. The V and J ends lost 1 base and 4 bases respectively, with 12 bases between them. The V gene's germline CDR1 is SGDLS and CDR2 YYNGEE. CDR3 region: CASSVPGLRNQPQHF. DNA for the CDR3: TGTGCCAGCAGCGTACCGGGACTTAGGAATCAGCCCCAGCATTTT.

In this sample, this clone turned up a few times. The V call is TRBV5-1, the J call TRBJ2-3; D perhaps matches TRBD1 (5 bases). Germline CDR1 reads SGHRS; CDR2 reads YFSETQ. CDR3 size: 16 residues. Trimming pared 1 base from V and 5 bases from J, leaving 17 bases between. The CDR3 sequence: CASSLRSPQEGDTQYF. The CDR3 region has the DNA TGCGCCAGCAGCTTGCGTAGCCCACAGGAAGGAGATACGCAGTATTTT.

V and J are TRBV28 and TRBJ1-5; TRBD1 might be the D (5 bases). The CDR3 runs 15 residues. The germline gives CDR1 MDHEN, CDR2 SYDVKM. V was clipped by 3 bases and J by 6 bases, with 15 bases between them. The CDR3: CASSFRLQGAQPQHF. The DNA of the CDR3 is TGTGCCAGCAGTTTTAGACTGCAGGGAGCTCAGCCCCAGCATTTT.

This clone has only a few counts. The chain joins TRBV25-1 to TRBJ2-2; TRBD2 aligns across 10 bases. Germline V lookup: CDR1 MGHDK, CDR2 SYGVNS. The CDR3 runs 12 residues. CDR3 residues: CASGRVTGELFF. As DNA, the CDR3 is TGTGCGAGCGGGAGGGTAACCGGGGAGCTGTTTTTT.

The chain combines TRBV29-1 with TRBJ2-7; TRBD2 aligns across 9 bases. Trimming removed 4 bases from V and 3 bases from J; junction bases left unmatched: 7. This CDR3 comprises 14 residues. The germline V gene has CDR1 SQVTM and CDR2 ANQGSEA. CDR3 sequence reads: CSVALPAGGYEQYF. The CDR3 DNA sequence: TGCAGCGTTGCCCTCCCAGCGGGAGGCTACGAGCAGTACTTC.

The chain employs TRBV5-1 and TRBJ2-7, with TRBD2 matching 7 bases. The germline gives CDR1 SGHRS, CDR2 YFSETQ. There are 15 residues in the CDR3. V lost 4 bases and J lost 0; bases outside the gene matches: 7. The CDR3: CASSQSGKDSYEQYF. CDR3 nucleotides: TGCGCCAGCAGCCAGAGCGGGAAGGACTCCTACGAGCAGTACTTC.

This sequence joins TRBV11-2 and TRBJ2-1; D is perhaps TRBD1 or TRBD2 (5 bases each). Germline CDR1 SGHAT, CDR2 FQNNGV. The length of the CDR3 is 12 residues. The V end was cut by 5 bases, the J end by 10 bases, with 12 bases between. DNA of the CDR3: TGTGCCAGCAGCCTCCAGGGAGACGAGCAGTTCTTC. Its translation is CASSLQGDEQFF.

This CDR3 is CASSRTGTGVAETQYF. The DNA for the CDR3 is TGTGCCAGCAGCCGAACCGGGACTGGGGTCGCAGAGACCCAGTACTTC. The rearrangement uses TRBV27 and TRBJ2-5; TRBD2 might be the D (6 bases). The germline V gene encodes CDR1 MNHEY and CDR2 SMNVEV (reference sequence). Trimming took off 6 bases at V and 4 bases at J, with 21 bases between the two ends. The CDR3 sequence is 16 residues long.